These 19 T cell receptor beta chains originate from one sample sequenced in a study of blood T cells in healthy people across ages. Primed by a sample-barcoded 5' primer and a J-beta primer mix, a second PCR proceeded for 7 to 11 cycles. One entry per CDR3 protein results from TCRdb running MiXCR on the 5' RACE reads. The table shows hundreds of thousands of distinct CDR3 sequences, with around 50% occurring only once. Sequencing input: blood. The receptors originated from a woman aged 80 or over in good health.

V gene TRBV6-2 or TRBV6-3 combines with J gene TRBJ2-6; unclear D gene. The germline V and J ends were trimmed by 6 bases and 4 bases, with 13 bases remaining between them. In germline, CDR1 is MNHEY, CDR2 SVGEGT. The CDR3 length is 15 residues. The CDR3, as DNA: TGTGCCAGCAGCCCGGTAGTCTCAGGGGCCAACGTCCTGACTTTC. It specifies CASSPVVSGANVLTF.

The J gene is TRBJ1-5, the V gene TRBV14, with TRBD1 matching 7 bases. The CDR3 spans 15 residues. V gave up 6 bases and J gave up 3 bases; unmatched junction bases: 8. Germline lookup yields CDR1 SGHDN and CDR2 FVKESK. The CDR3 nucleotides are TGTGCCAGCAGTCGGACAGGACACTTCAATCAGCCCCAGCATTTT. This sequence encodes CASSRTGHFNQPQHF.

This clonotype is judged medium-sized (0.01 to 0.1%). CDR3 in DNA: TGTGCCAGCAGTCGTTCAGATTCCAATGAGCAGTTCTTC. This sequence encodes CASSRSDSNEQFF. The V gene is TRBV6-4, the J gene TRBJ2-1; D remains unclear. With 5 bases removed from V and 6 bases from J, the gap between germline ends came to 11 bases. CDR1 is MRHNA and CDR2 is SNTAGT in the germline V gene. The length of the CDR3 is 13 residues.

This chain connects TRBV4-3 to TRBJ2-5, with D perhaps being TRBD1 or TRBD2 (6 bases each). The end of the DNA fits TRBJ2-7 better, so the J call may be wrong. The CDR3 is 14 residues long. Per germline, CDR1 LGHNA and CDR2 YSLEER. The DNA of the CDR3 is TGCGCCAGCAGCCGGACTACAGGGTTATACGAGCAGTACTTC. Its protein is CASSRTTGLYEQYF.

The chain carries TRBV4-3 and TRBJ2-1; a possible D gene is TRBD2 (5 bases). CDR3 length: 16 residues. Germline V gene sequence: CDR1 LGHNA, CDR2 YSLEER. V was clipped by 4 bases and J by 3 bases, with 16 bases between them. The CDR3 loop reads CASSPVSGADYNEQFF. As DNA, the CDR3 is TGCGCCAGCAGCCCAGTAAGCGGAGCAGACTACAATGAGCAGTTCTTC.

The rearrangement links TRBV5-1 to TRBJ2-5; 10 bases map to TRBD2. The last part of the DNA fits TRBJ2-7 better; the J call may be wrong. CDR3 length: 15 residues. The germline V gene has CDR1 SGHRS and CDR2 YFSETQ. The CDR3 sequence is CASSLTASGSVEQYF. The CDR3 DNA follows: TGCGCCAGCAGCTTGACGGCTAGCGGGAGCGTCGAGCAGTACTTC.

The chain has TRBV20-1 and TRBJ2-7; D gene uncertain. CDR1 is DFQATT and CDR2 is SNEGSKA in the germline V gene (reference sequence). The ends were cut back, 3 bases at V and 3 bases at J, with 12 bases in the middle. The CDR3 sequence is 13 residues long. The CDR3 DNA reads TGCAGTGCTAGCGGGCTGACTGACTACGAGCAGTACTTC. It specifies CSASGLTDYEQYF.

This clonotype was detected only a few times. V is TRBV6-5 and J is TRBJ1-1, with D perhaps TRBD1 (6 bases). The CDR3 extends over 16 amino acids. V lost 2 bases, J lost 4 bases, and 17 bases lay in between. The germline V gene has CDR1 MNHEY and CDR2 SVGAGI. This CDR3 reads CASSYLSGARVTEAFF. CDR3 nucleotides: TGTGCCAGCAGTTACCTCTCGGGGGCTCGGGTCACTGAAGCTTTCTTT.

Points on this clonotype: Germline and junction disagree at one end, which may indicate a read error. The CDR3 sequence is CAGRPTSGGAGDTQYF. CDR3 nucleotide sequence: TGTGCCGGCAGACCAACTAGCGGGGGGGCTGGAGATACGCAGTATTTT. The rearrangement links TRBV12-3 or TRBV12-4 to TRBJ2-3; 13 nucleotides line up with TRBD2. The CDR3 is 16 amino acids.

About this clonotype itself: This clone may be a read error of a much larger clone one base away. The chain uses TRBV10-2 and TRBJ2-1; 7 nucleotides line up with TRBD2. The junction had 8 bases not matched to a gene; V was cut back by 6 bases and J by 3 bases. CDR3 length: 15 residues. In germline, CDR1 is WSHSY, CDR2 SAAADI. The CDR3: CASRVSGVGYNEQFF. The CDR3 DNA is TGCGCCAGCAGGGTAAGCGGGGTTGGCTACAATGAGCAGTTCTTC.

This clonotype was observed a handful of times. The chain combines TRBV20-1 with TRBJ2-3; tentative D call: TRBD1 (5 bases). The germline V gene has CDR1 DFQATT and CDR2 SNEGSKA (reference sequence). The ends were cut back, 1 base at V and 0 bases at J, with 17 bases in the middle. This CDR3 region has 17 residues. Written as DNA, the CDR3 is TGCAGTGCTAGAGTTACTACAGGCGAAAGAAGCACAGATACGCAGTATTTT. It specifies CSARVTTGERSTDTQYF.

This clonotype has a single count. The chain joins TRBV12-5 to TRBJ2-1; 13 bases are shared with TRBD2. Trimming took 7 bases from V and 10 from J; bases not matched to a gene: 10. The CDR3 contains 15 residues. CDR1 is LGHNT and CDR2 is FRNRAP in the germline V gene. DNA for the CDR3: TGTGCTAGTGCCGCCGGACTAGCGGGAGAAAGCGAGCAGTTCTTC. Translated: CASAAGLAGESEQFF.

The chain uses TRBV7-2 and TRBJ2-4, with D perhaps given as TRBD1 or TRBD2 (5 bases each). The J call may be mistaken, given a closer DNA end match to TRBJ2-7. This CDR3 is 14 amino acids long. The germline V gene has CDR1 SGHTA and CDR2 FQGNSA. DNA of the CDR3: TGTGCCAGCAGCTATACCCGGGACGTCTACGAGCAGTACTTC. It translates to CASSYTRDVYEQYF.

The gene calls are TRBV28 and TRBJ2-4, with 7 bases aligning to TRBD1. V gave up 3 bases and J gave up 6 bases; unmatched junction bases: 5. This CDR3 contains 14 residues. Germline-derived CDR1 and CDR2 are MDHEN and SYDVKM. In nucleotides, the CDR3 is TGTGCCAGCAGTTTCGAAGGGGGCCGAAACATTCAGTACTTC. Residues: CASSFEGGRNIQYF.

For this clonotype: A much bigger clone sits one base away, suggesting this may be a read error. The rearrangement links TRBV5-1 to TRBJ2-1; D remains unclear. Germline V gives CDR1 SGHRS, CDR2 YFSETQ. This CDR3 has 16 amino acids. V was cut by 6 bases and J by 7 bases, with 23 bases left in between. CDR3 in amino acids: CASNPKTTTWVNEQFF. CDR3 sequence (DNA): TGCGCCAGCAATCCCAAAACGACCACCTGGGTGAATGAGCAGTTCTTC.

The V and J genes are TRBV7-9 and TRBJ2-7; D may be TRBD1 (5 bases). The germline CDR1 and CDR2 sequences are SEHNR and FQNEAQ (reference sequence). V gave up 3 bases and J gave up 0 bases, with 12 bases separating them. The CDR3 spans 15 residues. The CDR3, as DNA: TGTGCCAGCAGCTTTGGTGACAGATTCTCCTACGAGCAGTACTTC. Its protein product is CASSFGDRFSYEQYF.

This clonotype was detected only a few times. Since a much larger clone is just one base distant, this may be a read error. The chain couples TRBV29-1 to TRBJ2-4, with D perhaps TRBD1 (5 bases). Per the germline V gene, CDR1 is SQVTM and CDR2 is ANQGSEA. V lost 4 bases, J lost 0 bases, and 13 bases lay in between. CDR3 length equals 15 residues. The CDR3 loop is CSVGWGRLAKNIQYF. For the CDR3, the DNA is TGCAGCGTTGGGTGGGGCCGTTTAGCCAAAAACATTCAGTACTTC.

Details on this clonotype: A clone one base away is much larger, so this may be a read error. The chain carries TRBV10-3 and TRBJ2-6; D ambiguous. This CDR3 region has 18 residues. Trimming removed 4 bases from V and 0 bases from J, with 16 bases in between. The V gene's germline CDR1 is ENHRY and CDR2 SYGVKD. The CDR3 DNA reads TGTGCCATCAGTGGGGTAGGTCCCACTGACTCTGGGGCCAACGTCCTGACTTTC. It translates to CAISGVGPTDSGANVLTF.

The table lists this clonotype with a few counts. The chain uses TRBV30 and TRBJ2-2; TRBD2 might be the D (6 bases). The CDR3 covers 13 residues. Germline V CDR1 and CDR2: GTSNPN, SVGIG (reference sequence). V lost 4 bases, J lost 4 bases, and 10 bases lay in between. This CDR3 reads CAWKLGGTGELFF. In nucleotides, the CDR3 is TGTGCCTGGAAACTGGGGGGCACCGGGGAGCTGTTTTTT.